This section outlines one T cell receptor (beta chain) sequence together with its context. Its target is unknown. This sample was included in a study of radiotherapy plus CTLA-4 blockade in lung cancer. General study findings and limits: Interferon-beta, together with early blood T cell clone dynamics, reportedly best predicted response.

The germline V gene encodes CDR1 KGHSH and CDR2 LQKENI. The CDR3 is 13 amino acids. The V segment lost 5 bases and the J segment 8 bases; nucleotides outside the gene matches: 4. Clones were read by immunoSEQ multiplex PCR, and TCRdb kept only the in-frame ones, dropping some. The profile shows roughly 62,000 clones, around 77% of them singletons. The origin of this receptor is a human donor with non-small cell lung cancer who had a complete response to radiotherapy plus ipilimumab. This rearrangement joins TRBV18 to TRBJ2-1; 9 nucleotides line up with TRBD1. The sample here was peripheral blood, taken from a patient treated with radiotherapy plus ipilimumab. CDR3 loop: CASSSTGGHEQFF. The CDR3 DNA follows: TGTGCCAGCTCATCGACAGGGGGGCATGAGCAGTTCTTC.